This T cell receptor (beta chain) originates from a study of T cell responses to AZD1222 COVID-19 vaccine. Details on this clone: The antigen remains unidentified.

General observations from the study: Of spike-specific TCRs, nearly half reportedly target regions left unmutated in variants.

The data were produced by immunoSEQ multiplex PCR, yet TCRdb's version contains in-frame clones alone and is incomplete. The data show around 130,000 clones, about 86% seen once. The length of the CDR3 is 14 residues. Between the trimmed V and J ends, which lost 2 bases and 4 bases, there was a span of 11 bases. Germline V gene data show CDR1 as MNHEY and CDR2 as SVGEGT. The V gene is TRBV6-2 or TRBV6-3, the J gene TRBJ1-1, with D tentatively TRBD1 (6 bases). The sequence was collected from an adult in good health. The sequences come from peripheral blood, collected on day 0 of AZD1222 vaccination. Here the CDR3 reads CASSYVQGGTEAFF. The CDR3 DNA reads as TGTGCCAGCAGTTACGTCCAAGGGGGCACTGAAGCTTTCTTT.